This T cell receptor (beta chain) was identified in a study of T cell responses to AZD1222 COVID-19 vaccine. Study findings and constraints: Mostly white British, mostly female donors; authors suggested clonal diversity may be underestimated. No repertoire was sampled before or during the peak T cell response, only after it. The span of vaccine-associated CD4 TCRs extended across spike, with dominance at 160-218 and 743-854.

Assay: immunoSEQ multiplex PCR; the TCRdb copy retains only in-frame clones and omits some. Of about 85,000 clones detected, over 80% appear once; the ten largest clones hold less than 20%. Turning to this clone: Its antigen is unknown.

This CDR3 has 12 amino acids. The V gene's germline CDR1 is MNHEY and CDR2 SVGAGI. V gave up 8 bases and J gave up 4 bases, with 11 bases separating them. The receptor comes from an adult in good health. The chain links TRBV6-5 to TRBJ1-2; D gene ambiguous. The material was peripheral blood, obtained on day 0 of AZD1222 vaccination. For the CDR3, the DNA is TGTGCCAGCTTTATCCTCGGCTATGGCTACACCTTC. Its translation is CASFILGYGYTF.